This passage covers 13 T cell receptor beta chains from one sample sequenced in a study of graft-versus-host responses after intestinal transplantation. TCRdb's table, derived via immunoSEQ multiplex PCR, lists solely in-frame clones and lacks some. Here the sample spans 65,000 to 90,000 clones, 85% to 95% being singletons. Their antigen targets remain unknown. Sample: unstimulated CD8+ T cells sorted from spleen or lymph node cells, taken before transplant. The receptors come from a human donor who was the organ donor for an intestinal transplant.

The chain uses TRBV4-3 and TRBJ1-1; maybe TRBD1 (6 bases). The ends were cut back, 0 bases at V and 1 base at J, with 9 bases in the middle. The CDR3 runs to 15 residues. CDR1 and CDR2 from the germline V gene are LGHNA and YSLEER. The CDR3: CASSQERGTNTEAFF. The CDR3, as DNA: TGCGCCAGCAGCCAAGAAAGGGGGACGAACACTGAAGCTTTCTTT.

V is TRBV7-9 and J is TRBJ1-1; D is unresolved. The V gene's germline CDR1 is SEHNR and CDR2 FQNEAQ (reference sequence). The CDR3 is 15 residues long. Trimming pared 2 bases from V and 0 bases from J, leaving 10 bases between. In DNA form, the CDR3 reads TGTGCCAGCAGCTTAAACCCTATTATGAACACTGAAGCTTTCTTT. This sequence encodes CASSLNPIMNTEAFF.

This clone was counted a single time. The V and J genes are TRBV19 and TRBJ2-7, with D perhaps matching TRBD2 (5 bases). The CDR3 has 13 amino acids. The V gene's germline CDR1 is LNHDA and CDR2 SQIVND (reference sequence). The V gene lost 1 base and the J gene lost 3 bases, with 7 bases spanning the gap. This chain's CDR3 is CASSIGESYEQYF. For the CDR3, the DNA is TGTGCCAGTAGTATAGGGGAGAGCTACGAGCAGTACTTC.

This clone was recorded once. V and J are TRBV9 and TRBJ2-1; D gene unclear. Trimming removed 2 bases at V and 8 bases at J, with 14 bases between. Germline loops: CDR1 SGDLS, CDR2 YYNGEE. The CDR3 is made up of 14 amino acids. The CDR3 spells CASSVFTTPDEQFF. The CDR3, as DNA: TGTGCCAGCAGCGTTTTTACCACCCCGGATGAGCAGTTCTTC.

This chain connects TRBV15 to TRBJ1-2, with 7 bases fitting TRBD1. There are 15 residues in the CDR3. J lost 2 bases, V lost 4 bases, and 7 bases had no gene match. The germline V gene encodes CDR1 LNHNV and CDR2 YYDKDF (reference sequence). CDR3 amino acids: CATSTSPGGNYGYTF. The CDR3 bases are TGTGCCACCAGCACCTCTCCAGGGGGGAACTATGGCTACACCTTC.

V usage is TRBV7-9 and J usage is TRBJ1-4; D possibly corresponds to TRBD1 (5 bases). Trimming removed 8 bases at V and 7 bases at J, with 20 bases between. Germline V gene lookup returns CDR1 SEHNR and CDR2 FQNEAQ (reference sequence). The CDR3 has 15 residues. CDR3 amino acids: CASGVPGPGGEKLFF. In nucleotides, the CDR3 is TGTGCCAGCGGCGTGCCCGGGCCCGGGGGTGAAAAACTGTTTTTT.

J is TRBJ2-1 and V is TRBV9; 12 positions match TRBD2. V was pared by 4 bases and J by 7 bases, with 3 bases of the junction left unmatched. This CDR3 has 14 amino acids. Germline V gene lookup returns CDR1 SGDLS and CDR2 YYNGEE. CDR3 bases: TGTGCCAGCAGCCCTAGCGGGGGGGCGAATGAGCAGTTCTTC. Translated: CASSPSGGANEQFF.

This clone was found once. This specimen includes other DNA sequences encoding the same CDR3. V gene TRBV19 combines with J gene TRBJ1-1, with 8 bases lining up with TRBD1. This CDR3 is 12 amino acids long. CDR1 and CDR2 from the germline V gene are LNHDA and SQIVND (reference sequence). J lost 5 bases, V lost 7 bases, and 3 bases had no gene match. The CDR3, as DNA: TGTGCCAGTACTACAGGGGGAACTGAAGCTTTCTTT. Translated, it gives CASTTGGTEAFF.

The chain combines TRBV25-1 with TRBJ2-7; TRBD1 agrees at 7 bases. The germline V gene has CDR1 MGHDK and CDR2 SYGVNS. V lost 4 bases, J lost 2 bases, and 17 bases stayed unmatched. The CDR3 contains 18 residues. The CDR3 DNA follows: TGTGCCAGCAGTGGCTACGGACAGGACCATTACGGGCCCTACGAGCAGTACTTC. Amino acid sequence: CASSGYGQDHYGPYEQYF.

This sequence joins TRBV7-2 and TRBJ2-1; 8 positions match TRBD2. The length of the CDR3 is 15 residues. V gave up 4 bases and J gave up 1 base; unmatched junction bases: 3. CDR1 and CDR2 from the germline V gene are SGHTA and FQGNSA. CDR3 in amino acids: CASSWSGGSYNEQFF. CDR3 DNA sequence: TGTGCCAGCAGCTGGAGCGGGGGTTCCTACAATGAGCAGTTCTTC.

The chain recombines TRBV7-9 with TRBJ2-1, with D possibly being TRBD1 (5 bases). From germline, CDR1 is SEHNR and CDR2 FQNEAQ (reference sequence). V lost 5 bases, J lost 8 bases, and 13 bases lay in between. The CDR3 extends over 13 amino acids. CDR3 nucleotide sequence: TGTGCCAGCAGCGGCCGCAGGGTGGATGAGCAGTTCTTC. This gives the protein CASSGRRVDEQFF.

V is TRBV27 and J is TRBJ2-5, with D maybe TRBD2 (7 bases). The CDR3 totals 15 residues. V was shortened by 5 bases and J by 5 bases, with 18 bases between the two germline ends. Germline V gene sequence: CDR1 MNHEY, CDR2 SMNVEV (reference sequence). The CDR3 reads CASSPIDGGQETQYF. The CDR3 DNA reads TGTGCCAGCAGTCCCATCGACGGGGGGCAGGAGACCCAGTACTTC.

The V gene is TRBV2, the J gene TRBJ2-7; D not certain. The CDR3 totals 15 residues. The ends were cut back, 1 base at V and 3 bases at J, with 13 bases in the middle. CDR1 is SNHLY, CDR2 FYNNEI, per germline. This CDR3 reads CASSEGSTLFYEQYF. CDR3 bases: TGTGCCAGCAGTGAAGGGAGTACCCTTTTCTACGAGCAGTACTTC.